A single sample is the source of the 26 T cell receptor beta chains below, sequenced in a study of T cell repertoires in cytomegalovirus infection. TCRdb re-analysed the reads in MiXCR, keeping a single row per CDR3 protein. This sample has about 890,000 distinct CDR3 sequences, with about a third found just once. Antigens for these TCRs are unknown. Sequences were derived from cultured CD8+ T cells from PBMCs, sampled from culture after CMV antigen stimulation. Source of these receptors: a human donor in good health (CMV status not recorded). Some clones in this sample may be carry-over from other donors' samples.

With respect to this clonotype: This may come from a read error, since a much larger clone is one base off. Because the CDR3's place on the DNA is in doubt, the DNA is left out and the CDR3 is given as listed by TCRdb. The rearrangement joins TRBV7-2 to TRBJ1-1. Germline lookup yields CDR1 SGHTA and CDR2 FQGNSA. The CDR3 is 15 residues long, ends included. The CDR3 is CASSLVVGVGTEAYF.

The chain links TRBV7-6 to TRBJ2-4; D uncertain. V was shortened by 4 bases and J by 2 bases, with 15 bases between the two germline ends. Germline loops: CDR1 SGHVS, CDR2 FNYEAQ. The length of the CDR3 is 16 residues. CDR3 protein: CASSSPYGLTKNIQYF. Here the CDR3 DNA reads TGTGCCAGCAGCTCCCCTTATGGGCTAACCAAAAACATTCAGTACTTC.

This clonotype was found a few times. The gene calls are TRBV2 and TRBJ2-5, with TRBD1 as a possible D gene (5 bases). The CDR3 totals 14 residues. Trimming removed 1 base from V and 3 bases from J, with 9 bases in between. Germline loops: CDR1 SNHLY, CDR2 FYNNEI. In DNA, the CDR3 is TGTGCCAGCAGTGAAGAACAGGCCGAAGAGACCCAGTACTTC. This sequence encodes CASSEEQAEETQYF.

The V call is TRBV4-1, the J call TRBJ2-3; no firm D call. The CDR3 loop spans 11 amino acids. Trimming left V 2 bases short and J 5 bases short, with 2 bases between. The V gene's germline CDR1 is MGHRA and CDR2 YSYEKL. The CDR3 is CASSQLDTQYF. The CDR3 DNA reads TGCGCCAGCAGCCAACTAGATACGCAGTATTTT.

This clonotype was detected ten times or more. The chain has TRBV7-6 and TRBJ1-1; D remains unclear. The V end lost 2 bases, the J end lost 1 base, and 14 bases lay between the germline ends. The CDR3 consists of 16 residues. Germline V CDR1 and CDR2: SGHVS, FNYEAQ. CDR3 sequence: CASSLFFAGRNTEAFF. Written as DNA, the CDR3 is TGTGCCAGCAGCTTATTTTTTGCGGGCCGGAACACTGAAGCTTTCTTT.

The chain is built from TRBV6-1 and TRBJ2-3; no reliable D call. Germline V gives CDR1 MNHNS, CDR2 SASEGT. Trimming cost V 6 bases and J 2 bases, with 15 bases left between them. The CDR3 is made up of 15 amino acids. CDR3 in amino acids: CASSSAGSATDTQYF. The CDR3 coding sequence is TGTGCCAGCAGCTCCGCCGGCTCAGCCACAGATACGCAGTATTTT.

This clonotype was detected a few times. In DNA form, the CDR3 reads TGTGCCAGCAGCCAAGAACGAGGCCGTTTGGACACTGAAGCTTTCTTT. Translated, it gives CASSQERGRLDTEAFF. J is TRBJ1-1 and V is TRBV4-2; no clear D. Germline V gene lookup returns CDR1 LGHNA and CDR2 YNFKEQ. The V end lost 0 bases, the J end lost 3 bases, and 14 bases lay between the germline ends. The CDR3 sequence is 16 residues long.

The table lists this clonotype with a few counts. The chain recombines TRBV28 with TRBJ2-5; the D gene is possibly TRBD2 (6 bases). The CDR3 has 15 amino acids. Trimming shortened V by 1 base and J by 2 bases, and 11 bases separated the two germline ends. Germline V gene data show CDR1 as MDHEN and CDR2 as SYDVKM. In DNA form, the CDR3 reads TGTGCCAGCAGTTTATACGGGGGAATTCAAGAGACCCAGTACTTC. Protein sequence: CASSLYGGIQETQYF. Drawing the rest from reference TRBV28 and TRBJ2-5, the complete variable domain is DVKVTQSSRYLVKRTGEKVFLECVQDMDHENMFWYRQDPGLGLRLIYFSYDVKMKEKGDIPEGYSVSREKKERFSLILESASTNQTSMYLCASSLYGGIQETQYFGPGTRLLVL.

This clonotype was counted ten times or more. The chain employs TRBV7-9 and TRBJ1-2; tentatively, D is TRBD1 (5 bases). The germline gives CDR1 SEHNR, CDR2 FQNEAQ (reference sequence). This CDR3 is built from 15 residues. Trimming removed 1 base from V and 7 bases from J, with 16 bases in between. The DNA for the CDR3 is TGTGCCAGCAGCTTAGAACACAGGTTGAGTTTTGGCTACACCTTC. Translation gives CASSLEHRLSFGYTF.

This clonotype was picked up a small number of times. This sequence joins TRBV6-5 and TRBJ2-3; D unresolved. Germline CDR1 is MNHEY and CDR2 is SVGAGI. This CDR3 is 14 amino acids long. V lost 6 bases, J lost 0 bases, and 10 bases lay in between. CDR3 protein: CASSPDLSTDTQYF. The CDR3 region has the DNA TGTGCCAGCAGCCCGGATCTTAGCACAGATACGCAGTATTTT.

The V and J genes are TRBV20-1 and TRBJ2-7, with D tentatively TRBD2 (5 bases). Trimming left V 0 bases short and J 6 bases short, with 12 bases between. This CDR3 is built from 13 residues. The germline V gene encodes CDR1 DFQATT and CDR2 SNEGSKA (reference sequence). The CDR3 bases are TGCAGTGCTAGAGATCGGACTTTGTCCGAGCAGTACTTC. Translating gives CSARDRTLSEQYF.

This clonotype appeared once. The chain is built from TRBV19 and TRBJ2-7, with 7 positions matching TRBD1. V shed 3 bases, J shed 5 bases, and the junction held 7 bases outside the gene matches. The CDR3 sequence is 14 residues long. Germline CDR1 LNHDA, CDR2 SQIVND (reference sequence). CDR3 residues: CASSISGGSDEQYV. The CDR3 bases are TGTGCCAGTAGTATTTCAGGGGGATCGGACGAGCAGTACGTC.

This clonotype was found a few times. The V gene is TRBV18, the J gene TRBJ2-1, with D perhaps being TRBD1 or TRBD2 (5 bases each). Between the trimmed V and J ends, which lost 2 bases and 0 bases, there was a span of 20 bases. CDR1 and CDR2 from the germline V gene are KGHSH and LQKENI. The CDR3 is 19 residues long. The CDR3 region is CASSPSMARGRGSYNEQFF. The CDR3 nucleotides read TGTGCCAGCTCACCATCGATGGCTCGGGGCCGGGGCTCCTACAATGAGCAGTTCTTC.

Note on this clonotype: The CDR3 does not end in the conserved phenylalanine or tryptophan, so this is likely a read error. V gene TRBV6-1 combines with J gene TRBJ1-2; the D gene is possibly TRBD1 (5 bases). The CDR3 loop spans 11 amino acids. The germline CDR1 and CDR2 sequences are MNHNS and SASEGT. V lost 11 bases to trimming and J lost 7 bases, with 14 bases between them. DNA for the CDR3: TGTGCCGCCCGGGACTGGAGTGGCTACACCCTC. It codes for CAARDWSGYTL.

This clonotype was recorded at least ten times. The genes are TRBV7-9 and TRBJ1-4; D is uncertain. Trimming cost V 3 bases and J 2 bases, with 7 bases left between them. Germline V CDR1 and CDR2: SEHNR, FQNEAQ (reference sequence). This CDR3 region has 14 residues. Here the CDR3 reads CASSFSGTNEKLFF. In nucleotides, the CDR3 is TGTGCCAGCAGCTTCAGCGGGACTAATGAAAAACTGTTTTTT.

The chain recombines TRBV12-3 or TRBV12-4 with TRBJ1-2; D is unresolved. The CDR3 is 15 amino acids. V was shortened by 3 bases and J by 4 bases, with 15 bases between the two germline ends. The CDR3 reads CASSFGEAGLYGYTF. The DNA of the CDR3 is TGTGCCAGCAGTTTTGGGGAGGCAGGTCTCTATGGCTACACCTTC.

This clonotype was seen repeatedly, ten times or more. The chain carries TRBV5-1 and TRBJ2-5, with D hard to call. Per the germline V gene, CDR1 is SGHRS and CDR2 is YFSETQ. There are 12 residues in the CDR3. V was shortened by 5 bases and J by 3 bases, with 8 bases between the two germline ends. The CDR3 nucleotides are TGCGCCAGCAGGAATCCAAAAGAGACCCAGTACTTC. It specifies CASRNPKETQYF.

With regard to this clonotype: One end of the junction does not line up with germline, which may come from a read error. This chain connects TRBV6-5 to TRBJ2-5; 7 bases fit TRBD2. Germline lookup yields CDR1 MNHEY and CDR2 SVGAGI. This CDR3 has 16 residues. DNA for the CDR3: TGTGCCAGCGGTTACTCGATCGGGGAGCGGGGAGAGACCCAGTACTTC. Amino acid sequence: CASGYSIGERGETQYF.

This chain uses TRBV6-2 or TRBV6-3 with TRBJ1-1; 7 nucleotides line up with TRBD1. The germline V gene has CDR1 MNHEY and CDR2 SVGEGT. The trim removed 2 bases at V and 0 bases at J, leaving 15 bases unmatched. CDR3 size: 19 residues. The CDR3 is CASSYTLKGTGEMNTEAFF. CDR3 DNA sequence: TGTGCCAGCAGTTACACCTTAAAAGGAACAGGGGAAATGAACACTGAAGCTTTCTTT.

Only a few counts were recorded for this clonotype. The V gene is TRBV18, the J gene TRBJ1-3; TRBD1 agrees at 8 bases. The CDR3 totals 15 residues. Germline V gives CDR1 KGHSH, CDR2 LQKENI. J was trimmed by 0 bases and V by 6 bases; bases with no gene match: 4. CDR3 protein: CASSGTGHSGNTIYF. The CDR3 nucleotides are TGTGCCAGCTCTGGGACAGGACACTCTGGAAACACCATATATTTT.

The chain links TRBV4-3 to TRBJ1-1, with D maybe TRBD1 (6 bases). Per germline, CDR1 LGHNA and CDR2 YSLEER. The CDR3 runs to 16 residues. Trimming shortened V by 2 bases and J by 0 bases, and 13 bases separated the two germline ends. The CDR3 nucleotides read TGCGCCAGCAGCCAATACTATACAGGGCTGAACACTGAAGCTTTCTTT. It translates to CASSQYYTGLNTEAFF.

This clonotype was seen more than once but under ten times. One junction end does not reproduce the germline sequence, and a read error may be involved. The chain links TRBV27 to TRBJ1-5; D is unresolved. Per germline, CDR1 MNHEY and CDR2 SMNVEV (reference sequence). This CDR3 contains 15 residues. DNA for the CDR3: TGTGCCAGCAGTTTCCGGACGGGGAGCAGTCAGCCCCAGCATTTT. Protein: CASSFRTGSSQPQHF.

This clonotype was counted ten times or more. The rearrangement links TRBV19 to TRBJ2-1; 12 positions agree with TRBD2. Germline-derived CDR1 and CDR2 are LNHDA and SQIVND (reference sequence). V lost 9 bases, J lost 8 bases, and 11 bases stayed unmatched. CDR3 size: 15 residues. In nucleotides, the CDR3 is TGTGCCAGCAGCCCCCTAGCGGGGGGGCCTTATGAGCAGTTCTTC. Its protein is CASSPLAGGPYEQFF.

The CDR3 DNA reads TGTGCCAGCAGGGGGGTGACAGGGCGTGTTTCTAACAATGAGCAGTTCTTC. This gives the protein CASRGVTGRVSNNEQFF. The V gene is TRBV12-3 or TRBV12-4, the J gene TRBJ2-1, with 7 nucleotides matching TRBD1. The CDR3 has 17 residues. The V segment lost 6 bases and the J segment 5 bases; nucleotides outside the gene matches: 16.

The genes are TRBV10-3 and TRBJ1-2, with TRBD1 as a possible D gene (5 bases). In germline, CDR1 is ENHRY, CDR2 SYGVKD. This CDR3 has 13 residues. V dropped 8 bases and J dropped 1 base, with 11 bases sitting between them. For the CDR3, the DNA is TGTGCCATCTCCGACAGTCTTAACTATGGCTACACCTTC. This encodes CAISDSLNYGYTF.

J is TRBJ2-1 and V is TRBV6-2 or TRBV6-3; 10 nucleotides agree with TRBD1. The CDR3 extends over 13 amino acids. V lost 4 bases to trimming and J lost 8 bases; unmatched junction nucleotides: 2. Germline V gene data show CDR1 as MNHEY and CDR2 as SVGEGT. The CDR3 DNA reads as TGTGCCAGCAGTTGGACAGGGGGTTATGAGCAGTTCTTC. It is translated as CASSWTGGYEQFF.